What follows are 2 T cell receptor beta chains derived from one specimen sequenced in a study of T cell repertoires in cytomegalovirus infection. TCRdb ran MiXCR on the reads and lists one entry per CDR3 protein. The sample has 560,000 or so distinct CDR3 sequences; 16% are singletons. Input material: CD8+ T cells from PBMCs. All receptors derive from a human donor in good health (CMV status not recorded). Some clones in this sample may be carry-over from other donors' samples.

Details on this clonotype: A read error may be the cause here, since a much bigger clone is one base away. The rearrangement links TRBV20-1 to TRBJ1-2; 7 nucleotides line up with TRBD1. J was trimmed by 0 bases and V by 5 bases; bases with no gene match: 3. The CDR3 sequence is 13 residues long. Germline assignment: CDR1 DFQATT and CDR2 SNEGSKA (reference sequence). CDR3 loop: CSAGDRANYGYTF. DNA of the CDR3: TGCAGTGCTGGGGACAGAGCTAACTATGGCTACACCTTC.

This clonotype was seen ten or more times. The CDR3 protein is CASSWVPNEKLFF. The CDR3 nucleotides read TGTGCCAGCAGCTGGGTCCCGAATGAAAAACTGTTTTTT. V usage is TRBV7-2 and J usage is TRBJ1-4; unclear D gene. Trimming cost V 4 bases and J 5 bases, with 8 bases left between them. Germline V lookup: CDR1 SGHTA, CDR2 FQGNSA. The CDR3 runs 13 residues.